The rows below give T cell receptor beta chains drawn from one sample of a study of T cells after yellow fever vaccination. One entry per CDR3 protein results from TCRdb running MiXCR on the 5' RACE reads. The sample yields 150,000 or so distinct CDR3 sequences, around 8.5% seen once. This specimen was CD8+ T cells sorted from PBMCs, taken 45 days after the yellow fever booster vaccination. The source of these receptors is a man aged 18 to 30 who received the YFV17D yellow fever vaccine. CDR3s include the opening cysteine and the closing phenylalanine or tryptophan. The order of the fields is CDR3 length, clone size, D gene, V gene, J gene, CDR3 DNA, CDR3 protein. D genes are given only for firm matches. Clone size is stated in some rows and not others, as once, few, many or a class when expanded.

length: 15
size: NA
D: TRBD1
V: TRBV6-5
J: TRBJ1-6
DNA: TGTGCCAGCAGCCGAACAGGGGCATCCCAATCACCCCTCCACTTT
CDR3: CASSRTGASQSPLHF

length: 17
size: NA
D: TRBD2
V: TRBV7-9
J: TRBJ2-3
DNA: TGTGCCAGCAGCTCGTACCCGGGACTAGCGGTCACAGATACGCAGTATTTT
CDR3: CASSSYPGLAVTDTQYF

length: 15
size: NA
D: NA
V: TRBV4-3
J: TRBJ2-1
DNA: TGCGCCAGCAGGCCCGGGGGAGGGACATACAATGAGCAGTTCTTC
CDR3: CASRPGGGTYNEQFF

length: 16
size: many
D: TRBD2
V: TRBV9
J: TRBJ2-1
DNA: TGTGCCAGCAGCGTAGATTCACTAGCGGGGGGGCCTGAGCAGTTCTTC
CDR3: CASSVDSLAGGPEQFF

length: 17
size: few
D: TRBD2
V: TRBV12-5
J: TRBJ2-5
DNA: TGTGCTAGTGGTTTGGTATCGGCTAGCGGGGGACAAGAGACCCAGTACTTC
CDR3: CASGLVSASGGQETQYF

length: 16
size: few
D: TRBD2
V: TRBV20-1
J: TRBJ2-1
DNA: TGCAGTGCCTCGTGGCCGGGACTAGATAAAGTAGGTGAGCAGTTCTTC
CDR3: CSASWPGLDKVGEQFF

length: 19
size: NA
D: TRBD1
V: TRBV30
J: TRBJ2-1
DNA: TGTGCCTGGGTCGAGACAGGGGGCAAGAGTAAGGGCTCCTACAATGAGCAGTTCTTC
CDR3: CAWVETGGKSKGSYNEQFF

length: 16
size: few
D: NA
V: TRBV6-2/TRBV6-3
J: TRBJ2-6
DNA: TGTGCCAGCAGAATTGAGGGACCGTCTGGGGCCAACGTCCTGACTTTC
CDR3: CASRIEGPSGANVLTF

length: 17
size: few
D: TRBD1
V: TRBV4-3
J: TRBJ2-5
DNA: TGCGCCAGCAGCCAAGATAAGAGGGACAGGGGTGCGGAGACCCAGTACTTC
CDR3: CASSQDKRDRGAETQYF

length: 15
size: NA
D: TRBD1
V: TRBV6-2/TRBV6-3
J: TRBJ1-1
DNA: TGTGCCAGCAGTTACCCACCCGGACAGGGCCAGCGAGCTTTCTTT
CDR3: CASSYPPGQGQRAFF

length: 13
size: few
D: NA
V: TRBV12-3/TRBV12-4
J: TRBJ1-6
DNA: TGTGCCAGCAGCCTATTGGCCAATTCACCCCTCCACTTT
CDR3: CASSLLANSPLHF

length: 14
size: few
D: TRBD1
V: TRBV20-1
J: TRBJ2-7
DNA: TGCAGTGCTAGTTCAGGGGGAAGCTCCTACGAGCAGTACTTC
CDR3: CSASSGGSSYEQYF

length: 14
size: NA
D: TRBD2
V: TRBV18
J: TRBJ2-7
DNA: TGTGCCAGCTCATCACTAGCGGGAAACTACGAGCAGTACTTC
CDR3: CASSSLAGNYEQYF

length: 15
size: NA
D: NA
V: TRBV6-2/TRBV6-3
J: TRBJ2-7
DNA: TGTGCCACCACCAAGAGAGGGTGGGGCGAATACGAGCAGTACTTC
CDR3: CATTKRGWGEYEQYF

length: 14
size: few
D: NA
V: TRBV4-1
J: TRBJ2-5
DNA: TGCGCCAGCAGCCCCGGACAGAGACAAGAGACCCAGTACTTC
CDR3: CASSPGQRQETQYF

length: 16
size: few
D: NA
V: TRBV6-1
J: TRBJ1-5
DNA: TGTGCCAGCAGTGAAGCTGCGGGAGGGGCGTTTTTGCCCCAGCATTTT
CDR3: CASSEAAGGAFLPQHF

length: 15
size: NA
D: TRBD2
V: TRBV27
J: TRBJ2-1
DNA: TGTGCCAGCAGTTTATCGACACTAGCGGGGGTGCAGCGGTTCTTC
CDR3: CASSLSTLAGVQRFF

length: 17
size: NA
D: NA
V: TRBV24-1
J: TRBJ2-3
DNA: TGTGCCACCAGTGATTCGGACGGTACCCTAGGCTCAGATACGCAGTATTTT
CDR3: CATSDSDGTLGSDTQYF

length: 14
size: few
D: TRBD1
V: TRBV10-3
J: TRBJ1-1
DNA: TGTGCCATCAGTGAGGGACAGGGAGTTGCTGAAGCTTTCTTT
CDR3: CAISEGQGVAEAFF

length: 12
size: few
D: NA
V: TRBV29-1
J: TRBJ2-3
DNA: TGCAGCGTTGAAACAGGGCGCGATACGCAGTATTTT
CDR3: CSVETGRDTQYF

length: 15
size: NA
D: TRBD2
V: TRBV7-9
J: TRBJ2-3
DNA: TGTGCCAGCAGCTGGCGGGGGGCGCAGGAAGATACGCAGTATTTT
CDR3: CASSWRGAQEDTQYF

length: 16
size: NA
D: TRBD2
V: TRBV7-3
J: TRBJ2-1
DNA: TGTGCCAGCAGCTTAACACTAGCGGGGAGTTACAATGAGCAGTTCTTC
CDR3: CASSLTLAGSYNEQFF

length: 12
size: few
D: TRBD1
V: TRBV4-1
J: TRBJ2-2
DNA: TGCGCCAGCAGCGAGACAGGGTTGGAGCTGTTTTTT
CDR3: CASSETGLELFF

length: 16
size: many
D: NA
V: TRBV27
J: TRBJ2-3
DNA: TGTGCCAGCAGTTTAGGCGTGTCTAGCGTGAGAGATACGCAGTATTTT
CDR3: CASSLGVSSVRDTQYF

length: 15
size: few
D: TRBD2
V: TRBV6-2/TRBV6-3
J: TRBJ2-2
DNA: TGTGCCAGCAGTGGACTAGCGGGGTATACCGGGGAGCTGTTTTTT
CDR3: CASSGLAGYTGELFF

length: 15
size: NA
D: NA
V: TRBV25-1
J: TRBJ1-2
DNA: TGTGCCAGCAGTGATCCAAGGGCCGCCAACTATGGCTACACCTTC
CDR3: CASSDPRAANYGYTF

length: 13
size: few
D: NA
V: TRBV6-5
J: TRBJ2-5
DNA: TGTGCCAGCAGTTACACCGGGACAGAGACCCAGTACTTC
CDR3: CASSYTGTETQYF

length: 15
size: NA
D: TRBD1
V: TRBV7-9
J: TRBJ1-5
DNA: TGTGCCAGCAGCCCGGAGGGGGCAACCGGGCAGCCCCAGCATTTT
CDR3: CASSPEGATGQPQHF

length: 14
size: once
D: NA
V: TRBV4-2
J: TRBJ2-7
DNA: TGTGCCAGCAGCCCCTACCTGGGGACCTACGAGCAGTACTTC
CDR3: CASSPYLGTYEQYF

length: 13
size: few
D: NA
V: TRBV6-2/TRBV6-3
J: TRBJ1-1
DNA: TGTGCCAGCAGTTACACCCCGAACACTGAAGCTTTCTTT
CDR3: CASSYTPNTEAFF

length: 19
size: NA
D: NA
V: TRBV6-6
J: TRBJ1-5
DNA: TGTGCCAGCAGTTACCCAAACGACAGTCCGCCCAGAAGGAATCAGCCCCAGCATTTT
CDR3: CASSYPNDSPPRRNQPQHF

length: 15
size: NA
D: NA
V: TRBV12-3/TRBV12-4
J: TRBJ2-7
DNA: TGTGCCAGCAGTTTTTACGTCAGTTCGGCCTACGAGCAGTACTTC
CDR3: CASSFYVSSAYEQYF

length: 14
size: few
D: TRBD1
V: TRBV6-5
J: TRBJ2-5
DNA: TGTGCCAGCAGTTACCGGACAGGGAAGGAGACCCAGTACTTC
CDR3: CASSYRTGKETQYF

length: 16
size: NA
D: NA
V: TRBV6-4
J: TRBJ1-5
DNA: TGTGCCAGCAGGGTACGCGAGAGTAATAGCAATCAGCCCCAGCATTTT
CDR3: CASRVRESNSNQPQHF

length: 17
size: NA
D: TRBD2
V: TRBV6-5
J: TRBJ2-1
DNA: TGTGCCAGCAGCGGTGGGAGTAGCGGGGAGAAGTACAATGAGCAGTTCTTC
CDR3: CASSGGSSGEKYNEQFF

length: 13
size: many
D: TRBD2
V: TRBV11-2
J: TRBJ2-2
DNA: TGTGCCAGCTGGGAGGGGTACACCGGGGAGCTGTTTTTT
CDR3: CASWEGYTGELFF

length: 15
size: few
D: NA
V: TRBV7-8
J: TRBJ2-5
DNA: TGTGCCAGCAGCCTCGGACGGAAACTCCAAGAGACCCAGTACTTC
CDR3: CASSLGRKLQETQYF

length: 15
size: NA
D: TRBD2
V: TRBV6-5
J: TRBJ2-7
DNA: TGTGCCAGCAGTTTACTAGCGGGGGGTTCCTACGAGCAGTACTTC
CDR3: CASSLLAGGSYEQYF

length: 16
size: NA
D: TRBD1
V: TRBV20-1
J: TRBJ1-2
DNA: TGCAGTGCCCCCTCCCCGGGACAGGGGCATCGGTATGGCTACACCTTC
CDR3: CSAPSPGQGHRYGYTF

length: 13
size: few
D: NA
V: TRBV6-4
J: TRBJ1-2
DNA: TGTGCCAGCAGTGACAAGGCTAACTATGGCTACACCTTC
CDR3: CASSDKANYGYTF

length: 15
size: NA
D: NA
V: TRBV9
J: TRBJ1-2
DNA: TGTGCCAGCAGCGTAGACAAGGGGGGGGGCTATGGCTACACCTTC
CDR3: CASSVDKGGGYGYTF

length: 15
size: many
D: NA
V: TRBV5-1
J: TRBJ2-4
DNA: TGCGCCAGCAGCTTGGGCCAGGGGCACCAAAACATTCAGTACTTC
CDR3: CASSLGQGHQNIQYF

length: 15
size: few
D: NA
V: TRBV5-1
J: TRBJ1-1
DNA: TGCGCCAGCAGCCTGGAGGGGGTAGGGTACACTGAAGCTTTCTTT
CDR3: CASSLEGVGYTEAFF

length: 18
size: few
D: TRBD2
V: TRBV12-3/TRBV12-4
J: TRBJ2-4
DNA: TGTGCCAGCAGCCCCGGGACGATAGCGGGGACTGCCAAAAACATTCAGTACTTC
CDR3: CASSPGTIAGTAKNIQYF

length: 17
size: NA
D: TRBD2
V: TRBV9
J: TRBJ2-1
DNA: TGTGCCAGCAGTTACCGCCAGGTAGCGGGGGACCACAATGAGCAGTTCTTC
CDR3: CASSYRQVAGDHNEQFF

length: 16
size: NA
D: NA
V: TRBV4-3
J: TRBJ2-1
DNA: TGCGCCAGCAGCCAAGGGTTTCTGAGCTCCTACAATGAGCAGTTCTTC
CDR3: CASSQGFLSSYNEQFF

length: 13
size: NA
D: NA
V: TRBV6-1
J: TRBJ1-1
DNA: TGTGCCAGCAGTAGCGGGGGGGTCACTGAAGCTTTCTTT
CDR3: CASSSGGVTEAFF

length: 14
size: NA
D: NA
V: TRBV7-6
J: TRBJ2-5
DNA: TGTGCCAGCAGCTTTCGGGTCAGCCAAGAGACCCAGTACTTC
CDR3: CASSFRVSQETQYF

length: 13
size: few
D: NA
V: TRBV6-5
J: TRBJ2-1
DNA: TGTGCCAGCAGTCCTTGGGGGAACAATGAGCAGTTCTTC
CDR3: CASSPWGNNEQFF

length: 15
size: NA
D: NA
V: TRBV4-3
J: TRBJ1-3
DNA: TGCGCCAGCAGCCGAACGCTTGACTCTGGAAACACCATATATTTT
CDR3: CASSRTLDSGNTIYF

length: 14
size: many
D: NA
V: TRBV6-5
J: TRBJ2-2
DNA: TGTGCCAGCAGTTACTCTTCCGGGGACGGGGAGCTGTTTTTT
CDR3: CASSYSSGDGELFF

length: 16
size: few
D: TRBD2
V: TRBV4-1
J: TRBJ2-3
DNA: TGCGCCAGCAGCCAAGGAAGCGGGGGGGCGGGGGATACGCAGTATTTT
CDR3: CASSQGSGGAGDTQYF

length: 18
size: few
D: TRBD2
V: TRBV12-3/TRBV12-4
J: TRBJ2-1
DNA: TGTGCCAGCAGTTCCGGGGGGAACCTGGGGGGTTCCTACAATGAGCAGTTCTTC
CDR3: CASSSGGNLGGSYNEQFF

length: 15
size: few
D: NA
V: TRBV7-9
J: TRBJ2-5
DNA: TGTGCCAGCAGCACCCCAGCAGAACCCCAAGAGACCCAGTACTTC
CDR3: CASSTPAEPQETQYF

length: 18
size: NA
D: NA
V: TRBV21-1
J: TRBJ2-4
DNA: TGTGCCAGCAGCAAAGACGGCTGTCAGGGAATCGCCAAAAACATTCAGTACTTC
CDR3: CASSKDGCQGIAKNIQYF

length: 14
size: NA
D: NA
V: TRBV29-1
J: TRBJ2-6
DNA: TGCAGCGTTGTAGGGCAGAGAGGGGCCAACGTCCTGACTTTC
CDR3: CSVVGQRGANVLTF

length: 14
size: NA
D: NA
V: TRBV27
J: TRBJ1-2
DNA: TGTGCCAGCAGTTGGGGACAAGGAAGCTATGGCTACACCTTC
CDR3: CASSWGQGSYGYTF